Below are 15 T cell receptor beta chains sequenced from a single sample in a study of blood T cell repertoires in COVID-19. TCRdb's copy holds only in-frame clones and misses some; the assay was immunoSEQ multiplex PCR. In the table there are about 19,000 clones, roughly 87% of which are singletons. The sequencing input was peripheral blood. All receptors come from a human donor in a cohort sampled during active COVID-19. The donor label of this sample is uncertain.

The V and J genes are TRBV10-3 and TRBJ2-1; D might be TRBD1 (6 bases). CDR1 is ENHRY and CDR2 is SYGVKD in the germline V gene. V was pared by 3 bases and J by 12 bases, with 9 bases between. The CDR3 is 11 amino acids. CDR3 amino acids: CAISDGRGQFF. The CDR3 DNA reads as TGTGCCATCAGTGACGGCAGGGGGCAGTTCTTC.

The chain's CDR3 is CASSNAQTGGSNEAFF. The CDR3, as DNA: TGTGCCAGCAGCAATGCCCAGACAGGGGGCTCTAATGAAGCTTTCTTT. The chain employs TRBV21-1 and TRBJ1-1; TRBD1, the table's D call, was not compared with the DNA. TRBV21-1 is tagged as a pseudogene. The CDR3 consists of 16 residues.

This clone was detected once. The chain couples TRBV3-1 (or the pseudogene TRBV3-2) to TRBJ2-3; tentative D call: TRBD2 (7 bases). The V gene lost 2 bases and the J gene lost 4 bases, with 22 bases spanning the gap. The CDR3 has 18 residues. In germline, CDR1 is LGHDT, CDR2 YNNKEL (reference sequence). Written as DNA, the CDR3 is TGTGCCAGCAGCCAAAGAAGGGGGTCCAAGGCGGGAGCAGATACGCAGTATTTT. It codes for CASSQRRGSKAGADTQYF.

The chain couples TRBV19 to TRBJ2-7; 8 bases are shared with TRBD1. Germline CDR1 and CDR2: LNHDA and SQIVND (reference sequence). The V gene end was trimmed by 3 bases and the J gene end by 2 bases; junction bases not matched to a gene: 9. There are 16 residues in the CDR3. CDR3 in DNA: TGTGCCAGTAGTATCTCTTGGACAGGGAGCGCCTACGAGCAGTACTTC. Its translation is CASSISWTGSAYEQYF.

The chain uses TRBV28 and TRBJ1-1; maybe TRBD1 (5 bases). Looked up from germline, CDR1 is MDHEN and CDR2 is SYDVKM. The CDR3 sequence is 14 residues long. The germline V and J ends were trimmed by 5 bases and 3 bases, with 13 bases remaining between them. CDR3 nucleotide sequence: TGTGCCAGCAGTCCCCAAGGGGCCTACACTGAAGCTTTCTTT. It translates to CASSPQGAYTEAFF.

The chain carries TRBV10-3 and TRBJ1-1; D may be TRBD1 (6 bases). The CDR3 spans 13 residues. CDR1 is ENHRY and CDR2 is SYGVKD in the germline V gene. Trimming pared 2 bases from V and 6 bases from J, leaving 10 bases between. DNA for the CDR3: TGTGCCATCAGTGAGCGGGGGGCCTCTGAAGCTTTCTTT. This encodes CAISERGASEAFF.

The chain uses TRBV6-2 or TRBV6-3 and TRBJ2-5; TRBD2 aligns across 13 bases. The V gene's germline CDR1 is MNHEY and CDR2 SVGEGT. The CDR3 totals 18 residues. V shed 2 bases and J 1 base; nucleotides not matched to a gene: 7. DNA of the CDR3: TGTGCCAGCAGTTACCTCCTTGGGACTAGCGGGACCCAAGAGACCCAGTACTTC. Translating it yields CASSYLLGTSGTQETQYF.

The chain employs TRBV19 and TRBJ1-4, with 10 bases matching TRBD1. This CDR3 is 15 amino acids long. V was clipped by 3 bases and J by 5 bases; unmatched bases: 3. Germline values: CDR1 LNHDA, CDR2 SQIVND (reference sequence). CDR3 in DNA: TGTGCCAGTAGTATCCAGGGACAGGGGAATGAAAAACTGTTTTTT. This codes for CASSIQGQGNEKLFF.

The CDR3, as DNA: TGTGCTAGTGGTTTGGGGACAGGGGGCGCGGATACGCAGTATTTT. It yields the protein CASGLGTGGADTQYF. This sequence joins TRBV12-5 and TRBJ2-3, with 11 bases matching TRBD1. With 1 base clipped from V and 6 bases from J, the junction kept 3 bases outside the gene matches. Germline V CDR1 and CDR2: LGHNT, FRNRAP. The CDR3 is 15 amino acids.

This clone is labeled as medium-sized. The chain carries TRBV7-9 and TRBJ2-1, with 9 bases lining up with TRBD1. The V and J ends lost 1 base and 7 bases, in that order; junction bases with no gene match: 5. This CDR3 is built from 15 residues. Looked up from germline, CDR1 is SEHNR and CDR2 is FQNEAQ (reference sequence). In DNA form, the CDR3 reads TGTGCCAGCAGCTTAGATGCGACAGGGGGGAATGAGCAGTTCTTC. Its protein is CASSLDATGGNEQFF.

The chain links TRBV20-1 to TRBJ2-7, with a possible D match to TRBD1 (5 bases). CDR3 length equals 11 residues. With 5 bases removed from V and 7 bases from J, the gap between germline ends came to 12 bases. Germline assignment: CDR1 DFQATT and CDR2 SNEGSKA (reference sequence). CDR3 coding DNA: TGCAGTGCTGATAGGGGTGAAGAGCAGTACTTC. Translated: CSADRGEEQYF.

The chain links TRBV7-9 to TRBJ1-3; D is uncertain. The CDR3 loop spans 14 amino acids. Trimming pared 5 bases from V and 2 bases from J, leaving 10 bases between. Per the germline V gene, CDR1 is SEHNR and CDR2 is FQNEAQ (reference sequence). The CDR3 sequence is CASSAGNTGNTIYF. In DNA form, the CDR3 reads TGTGCCAGCAGCGCGGGGAACACTGGAAACACCATATATTTT.

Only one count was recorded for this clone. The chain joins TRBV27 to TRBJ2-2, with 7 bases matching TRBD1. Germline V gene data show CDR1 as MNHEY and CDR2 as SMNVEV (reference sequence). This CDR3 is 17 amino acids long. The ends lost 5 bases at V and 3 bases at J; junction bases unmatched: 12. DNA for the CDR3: TGTGCCAGCAGTAAAGGGGGCTTAATGGCGTACACCGGGGAGCTGTTTTTT. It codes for CASSKGGLMAYTGELFF.

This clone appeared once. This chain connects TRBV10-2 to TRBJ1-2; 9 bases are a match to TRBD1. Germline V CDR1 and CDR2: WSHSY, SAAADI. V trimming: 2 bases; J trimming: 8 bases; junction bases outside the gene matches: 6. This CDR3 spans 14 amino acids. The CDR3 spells CASSELGQGRGYTF. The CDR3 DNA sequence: TGCGCCAGCAGTGAGCTTGGACAGGGGAGAGGCTACACCTTC.

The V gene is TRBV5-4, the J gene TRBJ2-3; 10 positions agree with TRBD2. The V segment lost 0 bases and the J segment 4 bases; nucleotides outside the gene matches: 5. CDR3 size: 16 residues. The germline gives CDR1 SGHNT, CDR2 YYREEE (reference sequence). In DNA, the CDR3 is TGTGCCAGCAGCTTGGCTAGCGGGAGATTTGCAGATACGCAGTATTTT. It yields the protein CASSLASGRFADTQYF.